A selection of T cell receptor beta chains follows, all from one sample in a study of post-analysis software for immune sequencing data. TCRdb ran MiXCR on the PCR reads and lists one entry per CDR3 protein. Of 600,000 to 750,000 distinct CDR3 sequences in the sample, 55% to 60% were seen once. Material: blood. The source is a girl aged 2-10 years with multiple sclerosis. Each CDR3 is given with its conserved first and last residue. Each record gives: D gene, V gene, clone size, J gene, CDR3 protein, CDR3 DNA. The D gene is left open where the match is weak. Clone size is given for some rows only: seen once, a few or many times, or a class if the clone is expanded.

D gene: .; V gene: TRBV20-1; clone size: .; J gene: TRBJ1-1; CDR3 protein: CSARDPRPSTEAFF; CDR3 DNA: TGCAGTGCTAGGGATCCCAGGCCAAGCACTGAAGCTTTCTTT
D gene: .; V gene: TRBV5-1; clone size: .; J gene: TRBJ2-2; CDR3 protein: CASSFLKTVSAGELFF; CDR3 DNA: TGCGCCAGCAGCTTTCTAAAAACAGTATCGGCCGGGGAGCTGTTTTTT
D gene: .; V gene: TRBV20-1; clone size: once; J gene: TRBJ2-3; CDR3 protein: CSAKYRGTLTDTQYF; CDR3 DNA: TGCAGTGCTAAATACCGGGGGACCCTCACAGATACGCAGTATTTT
D gene: TRBD2; V gene: TRBV9; clone size: .; J gene: TRBJ2-3; CDR3 protein: CASSAGTSGGTSTDAQYF; CDR3 DNA: TGTGCCAGCAGCGCCGGGACTAGCGGAGGGACTAGCACAGATGCGCAGTATTTT
D gene: TRBD1; V gene: TRBV7-2; clone size: .; J gene: TRBJ1-2; CDR3 protein: CASSPQGASYGYTF; CDR3 DNA: TGTGCCAGCAGCCCCCAGGGGGCAAGCTATGGCTACACCTTC
D gene: TRBD2; V gene: TRBV9; clone size: .; J gene: TRBJ2-1; CDR3 protein: CARTIDSRLARSYNEQFF; CDR3 DNA: TGTGCCAGAACCATTGACTCTCGACTAGCCCGCTCCTACAATGAGCAGTTCTTC
D gene: .; V gene: TRBV12-3/TRBV12-4; clone size: few; J gene: TRBJ1-1; CDR3 protein: CASSLKGDTEAFF; CDR3 DNA: TGTGCCAGCAGTTTAAAGGGTGACACTGAAGCTTTCTTT
D gene: .; V gene: TRBV4-3; clone size: .; J gene: TRBJ2-1; CDR3 protein: CASSQDEGNEQFF; CDR3 DNA: TGCGCCAGCAGCCAAGATGAGGGAAATGAGCAGTTCTTC
D gene: .; V gene: TRBV5-1; clone size: few; J gene: TRBJ2-3; CDR3 protein: CASSLYGQIYTDTQYF; CDR3 DNA: TGCGCCAGCAGCCTCTACGGACAGATATACACAGATACGCAGTATTTT
D gene: .; V gene: TRBV20-1; clone size: .; J gene: TRBJ2-5; CDR3 protein: CSARDRDNPRTQYF; CDR3 DNA: TGCAGTGCTAGAGACCGAGACAACCCCAGGACCCAGTACTTC
D gene: .; V gene: TRBV12-3/TRBV12-4; clone size: few; J gene: TRBJ1-5; CDR3 protein: CASSIREVQPQHF; CDR3 DNA: TGTGCCAGCAGTATTCGGGAGGTTCAGCCCCAGCATTTT
D gene: .; V gene: TRBV29-1; clone size: .; J gene: TRBJ1-1; CDR3 protein: CSVEGARGGDPEAFF; CDR3 DNA: TGCAGCGTTGAAGGCGCAAGGGGTGGGGATCCTGAAGCTTTCTTT
D gene: .; V gene: TRBV13; clone size: .; J gene: TRBJ2-5; CDR3 protein: CASSSTGSTGQETQYF; CDR3 DNA: TGTGCCAGCAGCTCTACCGGGTCCACCGGGCAAGAGACCCAGTACTTC
D gene: .; V gene: TRBV4-2; clone size: few; J gene: TRBJ1-2; CDR3 protein: CASSQGQSSNYGYTF; CDR3 DNA: TGTGCCAGCAGCCAAGGACAGTCATCTAACTATGGCTACACCTTC
D gene: TRBD1; V gene: TRBV7-2; clone size: few; J gene: TRBJ2-3; CDR3 protein: CASSLGQGAKDTQYF; CDR3 DNA: TGTGCCAGCAGCCTTGGGCAGGGGGCTAAAGATACGCAGTATTTT
D gene: .; V gene: TRBV12-3/TRBV12-4; clone size: .; J gene: TRBJ1-1; CDR3 protein: CASSLRAGEEAFF; CDR3 DNA: TGTGCCAGCAGTTTACGGGCAGGGGAGGAAGCTTTCTTT
D gene: TRBD2; V gene: TRBV20-1; clone size: few; J gene: TRBJ2-7; CDR3 protein: CSARLAGVNEQYF; CDR3 DNA: TGCAGTGCTAGATTAGCGGGAGTAAACGAGCAGTACTTC
D gene: .; V gene: TRBV5-1; clone size: few; J gene: TRBJ2-3; CDR3 protein: CASSLAGSGTSTDTQYF; CDR3 DNA: TGCGCCAGCAGCTTGGCAGGATCCGGGACTAGCACAGATACGCAGTATTTT
D gene: TRBD2; V gene: TRBV5-5; clone size: .; J gene: TRBJ2-6; CDR3 protein: CASTPGLAGGLRGANVLTF; CDR3 DNA: TGTGCCAGCACCCCAGGACTAGCGGGAGGGCTAAGAGGGGCCAACGTCCTGACTTTC
D gene: .; V gene: TRBV3-1; clone size: .; J gene: TRBJ1-2; CDR3 protein: CASSQASGHGYTF; CDR3 DNA: TGTGCCAGCAGCCAAGCGTCAGGGCATGGCTACACCTTC
D gene: .; V gene: TRBV6-5; clone size: few; J gene: TRBJ2-1; CDR3 protein: CASSWTPITYNEQFF; CDR3 DNA: TGTGCCAGCAGCTGGACACCCATCACCTACAATGAGCAGTTCTTC